This T cell receptor (beta chain) was identified during a study of T cell clonality in common variable immunodeficiency. The ends lost 0 bases at V and 1 base at J; junction bases unmatched: 7. CDR1 is DFQATT, CDR2 SNEGSKA, per germline (reference sequence). This CDR3 is 16 amino acids long. There are many counts of this clone. Its antigen is not identified. From the germline J gene comes the end of the CDR3, since the read stops 3 residues before it. Points from the study as a whole: The cause of increased CVID clonality remains unclear without subpopulation sequencing.

Sequencing used immunoSEQ multiplex PCR; TCRdb keeps in-frame clones, though not all of them. The table lists about 31,000 clones, with no singletons. V usage is TRBV20-1 and J usage is TRBJ2-3, with 7 bases fitting TRBD2. The origin of this receptor is a person aged 18-70 years in good health. Sequencing input: peripheral blood mononuclear cells. The chain's CDR3 is CSARDSTSYGTDTQYF. The CDR3 bases that were read are TGCAGTGCTAGAGATTCGACTAGCTACGGCACAGATACG.